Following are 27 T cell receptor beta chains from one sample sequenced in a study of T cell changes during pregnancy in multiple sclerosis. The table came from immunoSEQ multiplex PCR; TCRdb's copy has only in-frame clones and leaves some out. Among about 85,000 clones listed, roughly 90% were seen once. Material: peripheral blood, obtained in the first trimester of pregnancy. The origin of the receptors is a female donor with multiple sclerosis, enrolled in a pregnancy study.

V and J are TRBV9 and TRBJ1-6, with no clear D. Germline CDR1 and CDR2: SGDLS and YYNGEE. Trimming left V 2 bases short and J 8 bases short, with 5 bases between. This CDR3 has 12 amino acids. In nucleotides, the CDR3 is TGTGCCAGCAGCGTGGCGGATTCACCCCTCCACTTT. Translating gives CASSVADSPLHF.

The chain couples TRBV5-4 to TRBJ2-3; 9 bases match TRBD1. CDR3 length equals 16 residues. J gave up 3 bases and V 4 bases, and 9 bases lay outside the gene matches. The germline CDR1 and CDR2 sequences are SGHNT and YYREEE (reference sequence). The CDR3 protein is CASSLGDRANTDTQYF. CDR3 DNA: TGTGCCAGCAGCCTGGGGGACAGGGCCAATACAGATACGCAGTATTTT.

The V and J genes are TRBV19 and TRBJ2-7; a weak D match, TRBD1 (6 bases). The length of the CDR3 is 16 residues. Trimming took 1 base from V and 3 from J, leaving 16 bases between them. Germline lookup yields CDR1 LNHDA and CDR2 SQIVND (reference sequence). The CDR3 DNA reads TGTGCCAGTAGTATAGGGGCACAGGGCGGTCTCTACGAGCAGTACTTC. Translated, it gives CASSIGAQGGLYEQYF.

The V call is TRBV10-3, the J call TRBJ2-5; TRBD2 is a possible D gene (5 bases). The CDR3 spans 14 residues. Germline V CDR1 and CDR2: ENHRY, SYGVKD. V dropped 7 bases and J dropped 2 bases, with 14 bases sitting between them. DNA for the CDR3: TGTGCCATCAACGAGGGCCATCCACAAGAGACCCAGTACTTC. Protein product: CAINEGHPQETQYF.

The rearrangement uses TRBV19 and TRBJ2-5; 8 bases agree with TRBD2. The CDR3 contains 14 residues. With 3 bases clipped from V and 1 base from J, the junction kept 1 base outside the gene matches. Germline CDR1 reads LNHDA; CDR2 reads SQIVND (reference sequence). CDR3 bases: TGTGCCAGTAGTATCGCGGGGGGCCAAGAGACCCAGTACTTC. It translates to CASSIAGGQETQYF.

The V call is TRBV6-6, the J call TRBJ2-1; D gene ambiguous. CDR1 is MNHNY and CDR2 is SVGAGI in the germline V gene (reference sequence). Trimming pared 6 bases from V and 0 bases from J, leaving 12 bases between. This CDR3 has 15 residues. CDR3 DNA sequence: TGTGCCAGCAGCCATGAGAGGAGCTCCTACAATGAGCAGTTCTTC. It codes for CASSHERSSYNEQFF.

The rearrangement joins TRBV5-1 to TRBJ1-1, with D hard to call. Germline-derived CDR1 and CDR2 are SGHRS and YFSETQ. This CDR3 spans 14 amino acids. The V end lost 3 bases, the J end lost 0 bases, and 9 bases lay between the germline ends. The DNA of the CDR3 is TGCGCCAGCAGCTGGTACAGCATGAACACTGAAGCTTTCTTT. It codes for CASSWYSMNTEAFF.

CDR3 loop: CASSLGQGSGNQPQHF. As DNA, the CDR3 is TGTGCCAGCAGCTTGGGTCAGGGGTCGGGCAATCAGCCCCAGCATTTT. The V gene is TRBV7-8, the J gene TRBJ1-5; D possibly corresponds to TRBD1 (6 bases). V was cut by 3 bases and J by 2 bases, with 14 bases left in between. This CDR3 comprises 16 residues. From germline, CDR1 is SGHVS and CDR2 FQNEAQ.

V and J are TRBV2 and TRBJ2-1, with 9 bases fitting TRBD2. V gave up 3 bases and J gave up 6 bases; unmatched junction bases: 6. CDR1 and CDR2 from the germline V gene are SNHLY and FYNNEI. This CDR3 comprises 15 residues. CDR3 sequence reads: CASSEGASGINEQFF. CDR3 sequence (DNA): TGTGCCAGCAGTGAGGGGGCTAGCGGGATCAATGAGCAGTTCTTC.

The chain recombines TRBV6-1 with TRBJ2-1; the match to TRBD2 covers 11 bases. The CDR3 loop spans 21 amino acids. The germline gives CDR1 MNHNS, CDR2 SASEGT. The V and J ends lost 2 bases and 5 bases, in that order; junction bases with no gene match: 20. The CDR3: CASSESGLAGGRPLQDNEQFF. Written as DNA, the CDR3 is TGTGCCAGCAGTGAAAGTGGGCTAGCGGGAGGAAGACCCCTCCAGGACAATGAGCAGTTCTTC.

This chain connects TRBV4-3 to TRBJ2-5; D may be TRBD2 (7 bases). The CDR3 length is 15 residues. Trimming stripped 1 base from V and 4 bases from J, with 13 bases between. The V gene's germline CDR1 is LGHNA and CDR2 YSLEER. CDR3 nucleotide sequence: TGCGCCAGCAGCCAAGGAGGGGGGGTCCGAGAGACCCAGTACTTC. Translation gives CASSQGGGVRETQYF.

CDR3 bases: TGTGCCAGCAGTTCCACAGGGTCCTACAATGAGCAGTTCTTC. Its translation is CASSSTGSYNEQFF. The chain has TRBV27 and TRBJ2-1; a possible D gene is TRBD1 (6 bases). Germline lookup yields CDR1 MNHEY and CDR2 SMNVEV (reference sequence). The CDR3 covers 14 residues. Between the trimmed V and J ends, which lost 4 bases and 1 base, there was a span of 8 bases.

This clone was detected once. The CDR3 region is CASSEGTAGVKYNEQFF. In DNA form, the CDR3 reads TGTGCCAGCAGTGAAGGAACGGCAGGGGTGAAATACAATGAGCAGTTCTTC. This sequence joins TRBV25-1 and TRBJ2-1, with TRBD1 as a possible D gene (6 bases). CDR1 MGHDK and CDR2 SYGVNS come from the germline V gene. V was cut by 2 bases and J by 4 bases, with 18 bases left in between. The CDR3 has 17 residues. The whole variable domain, remainder taken from reference TRBV25-1 and TRBJ2-1, is EADIYQTPRYLVIGTGKKITLECSQTMGHDKMYWYQQDPGMELHLIHYSYGVNSTEKGDLSSESTVSRIRTEHFPLTLESARPSHTSQYLCASSEGTAGVKYNEQFFGPGTRLTVL.

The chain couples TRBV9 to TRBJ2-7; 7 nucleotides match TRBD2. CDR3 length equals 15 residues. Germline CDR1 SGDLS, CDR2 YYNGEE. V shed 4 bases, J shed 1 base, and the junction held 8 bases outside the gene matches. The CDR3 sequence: CASSPRAGDSYEQYF. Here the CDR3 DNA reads TGTGCCAGCAGCCCAAGGGCGGGGGATTCCTACGAGCAGTACTTC.

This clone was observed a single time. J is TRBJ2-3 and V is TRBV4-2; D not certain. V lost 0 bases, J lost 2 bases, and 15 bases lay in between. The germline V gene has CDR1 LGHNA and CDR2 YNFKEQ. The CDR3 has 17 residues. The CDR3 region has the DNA TGTGCCAGCAGCCAAGAGTTGAGTCCCCTGAACACAGATACGCAGTATTTT. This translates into CASSQELSPLNTDTQYF.

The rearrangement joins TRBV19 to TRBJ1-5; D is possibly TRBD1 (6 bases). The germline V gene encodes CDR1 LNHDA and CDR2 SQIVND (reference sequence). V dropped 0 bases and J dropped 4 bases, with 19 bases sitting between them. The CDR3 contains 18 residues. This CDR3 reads CASSIDSTGTLRNQPQHF. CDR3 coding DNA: TGTGCCAGTAGTATAGATTCAACAGGGACCCTTCGGAATCAGCCCCAGCATTTT.

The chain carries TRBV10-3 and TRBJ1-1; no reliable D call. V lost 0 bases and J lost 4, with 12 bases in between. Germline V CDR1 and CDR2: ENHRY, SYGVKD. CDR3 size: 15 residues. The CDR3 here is CAISESEGWSTEAFF. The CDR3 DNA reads TGTGCCATCAGTGAGTCGGAGGGTTGGAGCACTGAAGCTTTCTTT.

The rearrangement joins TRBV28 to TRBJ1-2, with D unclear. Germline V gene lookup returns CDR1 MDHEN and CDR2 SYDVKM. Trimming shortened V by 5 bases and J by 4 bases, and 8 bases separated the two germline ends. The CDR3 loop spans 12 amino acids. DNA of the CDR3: TGTGCCAGCAGTATTCTTAGCTATGGCTACACCTTC. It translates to CASSILSYGYTF.

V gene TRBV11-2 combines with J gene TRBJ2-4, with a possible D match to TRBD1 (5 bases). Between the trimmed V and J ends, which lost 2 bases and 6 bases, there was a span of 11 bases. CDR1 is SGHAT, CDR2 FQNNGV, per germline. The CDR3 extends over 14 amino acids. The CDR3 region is CASSLRQRINIQYF. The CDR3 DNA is TGTGCCAGCAGCTTAAGACAGAGGATAAACATTCAGTACTTC. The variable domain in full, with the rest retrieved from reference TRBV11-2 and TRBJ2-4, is EAGVAQSPRYKIIEKRQSVAFWCNPISGHATLYWYQQILGQGPKLLIQFQNNGVVDDSQLPKDRFSAERLKGVDSTLKIQPAKLEDSAVYLCASSLRQRINIQYFGAGTRLSVL.

DNA of the CDR3: TGTGCCAGCAGCCAAGAGGCGGGACTACATAAAGAGACCCAGTACTTC. This gives the protein CASSQEAGLHKETQYF. The chain has TRBV4-2 and TRBJ2-5, with 7 bases lining up with TRBD2. Germline V gene lookup returns CDR1 LGHNA and CDR2 YNFKEQ. There are 16 residues in the CDR3. Losses at the gene ends were 0 bases for V and 3 bases for J; bases not matched to a gene: 7.

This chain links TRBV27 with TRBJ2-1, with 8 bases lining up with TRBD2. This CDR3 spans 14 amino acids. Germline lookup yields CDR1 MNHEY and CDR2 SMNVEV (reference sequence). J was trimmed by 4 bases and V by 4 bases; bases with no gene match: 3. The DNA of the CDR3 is TGTGCCAGCAGTTCGGGACTAGTGTACAATGAGCAGTTCTTC. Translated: CASSSGLVYNEQFF.

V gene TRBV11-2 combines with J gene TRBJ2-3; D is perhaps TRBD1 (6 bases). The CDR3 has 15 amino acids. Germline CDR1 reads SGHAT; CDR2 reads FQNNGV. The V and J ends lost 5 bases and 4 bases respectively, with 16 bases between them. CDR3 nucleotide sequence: TGTGCCAGCAGCATCAGGGGATCTGAGTCAGATACGCAGTATTTT. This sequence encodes CASSIRGSESDTQYF.

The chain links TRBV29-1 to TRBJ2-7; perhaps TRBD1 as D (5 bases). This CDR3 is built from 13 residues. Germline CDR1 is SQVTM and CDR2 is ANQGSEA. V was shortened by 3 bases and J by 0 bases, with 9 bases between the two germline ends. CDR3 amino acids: CSVDITGSYEQYF. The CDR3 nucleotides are TGCAGCGTTGATATCACAGGCTCCTACGAGCAGTACTTC.

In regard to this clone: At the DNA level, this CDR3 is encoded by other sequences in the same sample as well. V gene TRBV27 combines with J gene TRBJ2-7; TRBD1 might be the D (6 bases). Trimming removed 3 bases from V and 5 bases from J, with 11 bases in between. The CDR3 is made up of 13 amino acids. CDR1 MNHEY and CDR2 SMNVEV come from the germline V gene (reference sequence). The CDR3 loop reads CASSFGGTHEQYF. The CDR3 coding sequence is TGTGCCAGCAGTTTTGGGGGCACCCACGAGCAGTACTTC.

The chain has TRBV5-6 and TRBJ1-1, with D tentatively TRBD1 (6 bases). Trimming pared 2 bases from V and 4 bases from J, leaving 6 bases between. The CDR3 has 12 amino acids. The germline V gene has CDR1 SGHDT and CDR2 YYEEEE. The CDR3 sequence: CASSLQGTEAFF. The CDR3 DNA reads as TGTGCCAGCAGCTTACAGGGCACTGAAGCTTTCTTT.

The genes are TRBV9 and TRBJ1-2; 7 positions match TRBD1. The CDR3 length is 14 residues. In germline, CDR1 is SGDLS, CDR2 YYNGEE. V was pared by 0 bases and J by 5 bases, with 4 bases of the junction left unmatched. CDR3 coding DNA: TGTGCCAGCAGCGTAGCTACAGGGGTTTATGGCTACACCTTC. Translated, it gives CASSVATGVYGYTF.

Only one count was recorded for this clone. The CDR3 sequence is CASRAPGQGRSTEAFF. DNA of the CDR3: TGTGCCAGCAGAGCGCCGGGACAGGGGAGGAGCACTGAAGCTTTCTTT. The chain employs TRBV7-9 and TRBJ1-1; 10 nucleotides agree with TRBD1. CDR3 length: 16 amino acids. The germline gives CDR1 SEHNR, CDR2 FQNEAQ (reference sequence). After removal of 6 bases from V and 4 bases from J, the junction contained 11 bases not matched to a gene.